This T cell receptor beta chain was obtained from a study of T cells after yellow fever vaccination (dated 2019 in TCRdb). Describing the broader study: Libraries from fractions with low cell numbers were prepared with the SMART-Seq v4 Ultra Low Input RNA kit. To follow T-cell clones before and after both primary and booster YFV17D yellow fever vaccination, bulk TCR alpha and beta repertoires underwent longitudinal sequencing. Two healthy male donors, one aged 18 to 29 and one aged 30 to 40 years, made up the cohort. Blood was collected at multiple timepoints before and after primary and secondary immunization, and bulk PBMC replicates and cell subsets were isolated. Overall study results and their limits: Compared with the primary T-cell response, the secondary T-cell response was weaker but faster, peaking on day 5 rather than day 15. Only a couple of donors were included in the study, so the extent to which the findings can be generalized is limited. Most clones expanded after primary vaccination were re-detected after the booster (96% of CD4 and around 88% of CD8), suggesting broad memory maintenance. A small share of clonotypes was detected in both CD4 and CD8 compartments, with the overlap likely arising from convergent recombination. Computational filtering was required because FACS-sorted repertoires could contain abundant contaminating clonotypes from the bulk population.

What the treatment or condition label conveys for this sample: live attenuated yellow fever vaccine strain. A standard Ficoll-Paque protocol was used to isolate PBMCs from peripheral blood. Dynabeads CD4 and CD8 positive selection kits were used to isolate the CD4 and CD8 T-cell fractions. TriZol was used to extract RNA from bulk PBMCs, CD4 and CD8 fractions, and dextramer-positive and dextramer-negative fractions. Synthesis of TCR cDNA relied on 5'RACE template switching, a step that introduced a universal primer site along with unique molecular identifiers. Priming of cDNA synthesis was performed from both the TCR alpha and TCR beta constant segments. Libraries were amplified in two PCR steps, with sample barcodes and sequencing adapters added in the second step. Libraries were sequenced on Illumina HiSeq 2500 (2x100 bp) or NovaSeq (2x150 bp). The authors' analysis ran thus. Reads were demultiplexed and collapsed into UMI consensus sequences with MIGEC, and V(D)J alignment was performed with MiXCR. Clonotypes responding to the vaccine were identified with edgeR on replicate PBMC samples, with the criteria of FDR below 0.01 and a log2 fold change above 5 up to day 15. CD4 or CD8 identity was assigned to each bulk clonotype according to whether the clonotype was present at higher abundance in the sequenced CD4 repertoire or the sequenced CD8 repertoire. TCRdb applied fastp at Q25 and MiXCR to the public reads, then kept only in-frame beta chains. Duplicate CDR3 protein sequences are folded into a single record with the most common DNA and genes. Clone size and V and J calls follow TCRdb, not the original study. The sample yields some 250,000 distinct CDR3 sequences; 6.9% were counted once. The ten most abundant clones make up more than 0.8% of the sample.

CDR1 and CDR2 are drawn from the germline V gene: MNHEY, SVGAGI. Measured from the cysteine to the phenylalanine, the CDR3 is 15 residues long. The sequence is cut down to CDR3 DNA, 45 bases in frame from base 1. At the junction V is shortened by 0 bases and J by 6 bases, with 14 bases in between. As concerns this clonotype: The clone's antigen remains unknown. Base qualities are not at hand, and no much larger clone is one base apart.

The clonotype originates from a man between 25 and 39 years old who received the YFV17D yellow fever vaccine. Here the sequenced sample was CD4+ T cells sorted from PBMCs, taken 15 days after the yellow fever booster vaccination. The chain is encoded by TRBV6-5 joined to TRBJ1-1; the D region possibly corresponds to TRBD1 (5 bases align). CDR3 reads: CASSYSTGGRSEAFF. The DNA is TGTGCCAGCAGTTACTCTACGGGGGGGAGATCTGAAGCTTTCTTT.